A single sample gave rise to the 4 T cell receptor beta chains below, sequenced in a study of Ad26.COV2.S vaccination and SARS-CoV-2 variants. The treatment denotes: roughly 19 received Ad26.COV2.S at low or high dose, single or two shots; a few received placebo; per-sample allocation not given. Specimens were obtained on day 63 following the first vaccine or placebo injection. Clones were read by immunoSEQ multiplex PCR, and TCRdb kept only the in-frame ones, dropping some. The table has about 400,000 clones, around 89% seen once. Sequenced material: peripheral blood, taken in a trial of Ad26.COV2.S vaccine versus placebo. Receptors were obtained from a person between 18 and 65 years old who received the Ad26.COV2.S COVID-19 vaccine or a placebo.

The chain couples TRBV28 to TRBJ2-3; D is ambiguous. Trimming cost V 6 bases and J 4 bases, with 14 bases left between them. The CDR3 contains 14 residues. The germline CDR1 and CDR2 sequences are MDHEN and SYDVKM. The CDR3 DNA is TGTGCCAGCAGCTCGGGTCCAACGCCAGATACGCAGTATTTT. The encoded protein is CASSSGPTPDTQYF.

J is TRBJ2-1 and V is TRBV29-1; D is uncertain. V was clipped by 0 bases and J by 2 bases, with 5 bases between them. The CDR3 length is 13 residues. CDR1 SQVTM and CDR2 ANQGSEA come from the germline V gene. CDR3 bases: TGCAGCGTTGAAGAGGCGGCCTACAATGAGCAGTTCTTC. Its protein product is CSVEEAAYNEQFF.

The CDR3 nucleotides read TGCGCCAGCAGCCAAGTGCCAGGGCGGGACGAGCAGTACTTC. Amino acid sequence: CASSQVPGRDEQYF. The genes are TRBV4-3 and TRBJ2-7; D may match TRBD1 or TRBD2 (5 bases each). This CDR3 is built from 14 residues. Germline V gives CDR1 LGHNA, CDR2 YSLEER. The V end was cut by 1 base, the J end by 5 bases, with 12 bases between.

This chain uses TRBV10-3 with TRBJ2-5; 9 nucleotides match TRBD1. CDR1 and CDR2 (germline): ENHRY, SYGVKD. The CDR3 extends over 16 amino acids. V was pared by 0 bases and J by 2 bases, with 4 bases of the junction left unmatched. The CDR3 nucleotides are TGTGCCATCAGTGAGTCCCGACAGGGGGGACAAGAGACCCAGTACTTC. Protein sequence: CAISESRQGGQETQYF.